This T cell receptor (beta chain) was captured by sequencing in a study of blood T cell repertoires in COVID-19. Study at large: Acute and convalescent COVID-19 specimens originated in the United States, Italy and Spain. PBMCs, B-cell-depleted T cells, or T cells provided the cDNA or gDNA that made up the material.

There are 16 residues in the CDR3. The ends were cut back, 4 bases at V and 4 bases at J, with 14 bases in the middle. The germline CDR1 and CDR2 sequences are LNHDA and SQIVND (reference sequence). Participants were aged about 18 to 95 years, lived in 25 or so US areas, and enrolled virtually. Shortly before study entry, within 2 weeks, exposed participants had met a COVID-19 case. Generated by immunoSEQ multiplex PCR, the TCRdb table keeps only in-frame clones and is missing some. The sample lists about 150,000 clones, roughly 87% occurring once. The sample was PBMCs or T cells enriched from blood (not recorded which). V is TRBV19 and J is TRBJ1-6; TRBD1 is a possible D gene (6 bases). This TCR derives from a woman in her thirties or forties who had been exposed to COVID-19. In nucleotides, the CDR3 is TGTGCCAGTAGTACCATGACGGGACAATATAATTCACCCCTCCACTTT. Amino acids: CASSTMTGQYNSPLHF.